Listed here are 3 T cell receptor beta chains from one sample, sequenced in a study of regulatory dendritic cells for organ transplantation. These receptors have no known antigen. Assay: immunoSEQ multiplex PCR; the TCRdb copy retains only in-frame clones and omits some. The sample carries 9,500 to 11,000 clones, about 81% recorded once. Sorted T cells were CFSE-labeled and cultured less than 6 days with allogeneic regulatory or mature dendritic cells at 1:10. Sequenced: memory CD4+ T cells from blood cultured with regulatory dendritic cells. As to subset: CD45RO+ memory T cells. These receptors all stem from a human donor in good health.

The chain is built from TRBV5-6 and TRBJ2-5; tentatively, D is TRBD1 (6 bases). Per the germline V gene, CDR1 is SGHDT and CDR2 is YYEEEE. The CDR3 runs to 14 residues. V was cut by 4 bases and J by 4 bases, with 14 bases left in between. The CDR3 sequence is CASSTQGVTETQYF. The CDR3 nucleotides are TGTGCCAGCAGCACACAGGGAGTTACAGAGACCCAGTACTTC.

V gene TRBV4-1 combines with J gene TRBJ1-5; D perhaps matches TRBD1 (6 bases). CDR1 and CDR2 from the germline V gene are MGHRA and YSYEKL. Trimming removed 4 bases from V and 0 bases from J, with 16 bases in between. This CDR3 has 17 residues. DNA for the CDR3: TGCGCCAGCAGCCCTAGCTCGGGGGGCGATAGCAATCAGCCCCAGCATTTT. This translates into CASSPSSGGDSNQPQHF.

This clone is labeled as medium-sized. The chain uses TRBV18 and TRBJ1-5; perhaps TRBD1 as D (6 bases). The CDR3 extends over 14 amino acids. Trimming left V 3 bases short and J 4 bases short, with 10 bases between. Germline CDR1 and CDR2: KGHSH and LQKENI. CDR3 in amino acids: CASSPQGINQPQHF. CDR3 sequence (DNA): TGTGCCAGCTCACCCCAGGGGATAAATCAGCCCCAGCATTTT.